This T cell receptor (beta chain) was recorded in a study of response to subunit inactivated influenza vaccine. Study-level findings and limits: Authors suggested that a seasonal influenza vaccination recruits few new T cells each time.

TCRdb independently ran MiXCR on the RT-PCR reads; one entry per CDR3 protein. The sample contains under 550,000 distinct CDR3 sequences, 7.6% of which appear only once. The CDR3 spans 17 residues. Unmatched junction bases numbered 10, after V lost 0 bases and J lost 4 bases. CDR1 LNHNV and CDR2 YYDKDF come from the germline V gene (reference sequence). This clonotype was detected many times. Its antigen remains unknown. The sequence came from a man in his fifties or sixties who received an inactivated influenza vaccine. Sequenced here: PBMCs from blood, sampled around 25 months after vaccination. The chain has TRBV15 and TRBJ1-1; 8 bases line up with TRBD1. The CDR3 nucleotides are TGTGCCACCAGCAGAGATCGTGCAGGGGGCATGGCCACTGAAGCTTTCTTT. As protein: CATSRDRAGGMATEAFF. Full variable domain (missing parts from reference TRBV15 and TRBJ1-1): DAMVIQNPRYQVTQFGKPVTLSCSQTLNHNVMYWYQQKSSQAPKLLFHYYDKDFNNEADTPDNFQSRRPNTSFCFLDIRSPGLGDTAMYLCATSRDRAGGMATEAFFGQGTRLTVV.